These 18 T cell receptor beta chains share one sample of origin, sequenced in a study of blood T cell repertoires in COVID-19 (dated by TCRdb to the early 2020s). Library prep was done by the immunoSEQ multiplex PCR assay. Sourced from immuneACCESS, this table was stored by TCRdb with only in-frame sequences that have V and J called. A share of the clones is absent; for the studies checked, an unresolved V gene accounts for under half, and the remainder has no known explanation. This sample gives over 400,000 clones in total; 80% to 90% of them show up just once. 3.2% of the sample goes to the ten largest clones. Specimen: peripheral blood. These TCRs come from a human donor in a cohort sampled during active COVID-19.

This chain joins TRBV6-5 and TRBJ1-2, with TRBD1 identical over 7 bases. The V gene end was trimmed by 1 base and the J gene end by 4 bases; junction bases not matched to a gene: 6. CDR1 and CDR2 from the germline V gene are MNHEY and SVGAGI. This CDR3 contains 15 residues. The chain's CDR3 is CASSYWGQGGYGYTF. The CDR3 nucleotides read TGTGCCAGCAGTTACTGGGGGCAGGGGGGCTATGGCTACACCTTC.

The chain recombines TRBV7-2 with TRBJ2-7, with D perhaps TRBD1 (5 bases). CDR1 and CDR2 (germline): SGHTA, FQGNSA. V dropped 0 bases and J dropped 7 bases, with 13 bases sitting between them. The CDR3 is made up of 14 amino acids. This CDR3 reads CASSLATRAGEQYF. The CDR3 DNA is TGTGCCAGCAGCTTAGCAACCAGGGCAGGAGAGCAGTACTTC. The full variable domain, in which reference TRBV7-2 and TRBJ2-7 provide the parts outside the CDR3, is GAGVSQSPSNKVTEKGKDVELRCDPISGHTALYWYRQSLGQGLEFLIYFQGNSAPDKSGLPSDRFSAERTGGSVSTLTIQRTQQEDSAVYLCASSLATRAGEQYFGPGTRLTVT.

V gene TRBV30 combines with J gene TRBJ1-1; 12 bases align to TRBD1. The CDR3 consists of 16 residues. Germline-derived CDR1 and CDR2 are GTSNPN and SVGIG (reference sequence). The V gene end was trimmed by 2 bases and the J gene end by 1 base; junction bases not matched to a gene: 5. For the CDR3, the DNA is TGTGCCTGGAGTACGGGACAGGGGGCATGGAACACTGAAGCTTTCTTT. Its protein product is CAWSTGQGAWNTEAFF.

This clone was counted a single time. The rearrangement joins TRBV27 to TRBJ2-7; TRBD1 agrees at 8 bases. The length of the CDR3 is 13 residues. Unmatched junction bases numbered 3, after V lost 6 bases and J lost 2 bases. The germline V gene encodes CDR1 MNHEY and CDR2 SMNVEV (reference sequence). The CDR3 nucleotides read TGTGCCAGCAGCGGACAGGGACCCTACGAGCAGTACTTC. Translation: CASSGQGPYEQYF.

This rearrangement joins TRBV2 to TRBJ2-2; D is perhaps TRBD2 (6 bases). V dropped 4 bases and J dropped 1 base, with 13 bases sitting between them. Germline V gives CDR1 SNHLY, CDR2 FYNNEI. This CDR3 has 16 residues. CDR3 nucleotides: TGTGCCAGCAGTGTTTCCGGGGGAGGGAACACCGGGGAGCTGTTTTTT. Amino acids: CASSVSGGGNTGELFF.

The rearrangement joins TRBV5-1 to TRBJ2-1; TRBD1 agrees at 11 bases. V dropped 4 bases and J dropped 9; count of bases not matched to a gene: 9. There are 15 residues in the CDR3. CDR1 and CDR2 from the germline V gene are SGHRS and YFSETQ. For the CDR3, the DNA is TGCGCCAGCAGCGCCCCGGGACAGGGGGTTTCTGAGCAGTTCTTC. Protein: CASSAPGQGVSEQFF.

The gene calls are TRBV10-3 and TRBJ1-2; D perhaps matches TRBD1 (6 bases). The CDR3 runs to 14 residues. Germline CDR1 and CDR2: ENHRY and SYGVKD. The ends were cut back, 7 bases at V and 2 bases at J, with 14 bases in the middle. The DNA for the CDR3 is TGTGCCATCACCAATAATCAGGGGAACTATGGCTACACCTTC. It codes for CAITNNQGNYGYTF.

The chain joins TRBV9 to TRBJ1-4; possible D gene TRBD1, 6 bases. The CDR3 is 15 residues long. Trimming cost V 1 base and J 8 bases, with 15 bases left between them. Germline values: CDR1 SGDLS, CDR2 YYNGEE. The chain's CDR3 is CASSVKTGFSEKLFF. The DNA of the CDR3 is TGTGCCAGCAGCGTAAAAACAGGGTTTAGCGAAAAACTGTTTTTT.

Remarks on this clone: This specimen includes other DNA sequences encoding the same CDR3. The chain couples TRBV5-1 to TRBJ2-2; TRBD1 matches at 7 bases. Per the germline V gene, CDR1 is SGHRS and CDR2 is YFSETQ. This CDR3 region has 15 residues. V trimming: 0 bases; J trimming: 3 bases; junction bases outside the gene matches: 2. CDR3 sequence (DNA): TGCGCCAGCAGCTTGGAGGGGGCAGACACCGGGGAGCTGTTTTTT. Its protein product is CASSLEGADTGELFF.

The J gene is TRBJ1-5, the V gene TRBV19; TRBD1 aligns across 10 bases. The V gene end was trimmed by 0 bases and the J gene end by 4 bases; junction bases not matched to a gene: 9. Germline lookup yields CDR1 LNHDA and CDR2 SQIVND (reference sequence). The CDR3 covers 18 residues. Here the CDR3 DNA reads TGTGCCAGTAGTATAGATTGGGGGACAGGGGATACGAATCAGCCCCAGCATTTT. This codes for CASSIDWGTGDTNQPQHF.

The rearrangement uses TRBV29-1 and TRBJ1-2, with 8 nucleotides matching TRBD1. The CDR3 sequence is 12 residues long. Germline V CDR1 and CDR2: SQVTM, ANQGSEA. V gave up 3 bases and J gave up 8 bases; unmatched junction bases: 5. The CDR3 spells CSVDGQGWGYTF. The DNA for the CDR3 is TGCAGCGTTGATGGACAGGGTTGGGGCTACACCTTC. Full variable domain (outside the CDR3, taken from reference TRBV29-1 and TRBJ1-2): SAVISQKPSRDICQRGTSLTIQCQVDSQVTMMFWYRQQPGQSLTLIATANQGSEATYESGFVIDKFPISRPNLTFSTLTVSNMSPEDSSIYLCSVDGQGWGYTFGSGTRLTVV.

The chain links TRBV7-2 to TRBJ1-1, with 9 bases identical to TRBD1. Germline CDR1 SGHTA, CDR2 FQGNSA. The J segment lost 7 bases and the V segment lost 4 bases, leaving 7 bases of the junction unmatched. There are 14 residues in the CDR3. The CDR3 DNA is TGTGCCAGCAGCTCCAAAGGACAGGGGATTGAAGCTTTCTTT. Amino acid sequence: CASSSKGQGIEAFF. Drawing the rest from reference TRBV7-2 and TRBJ1-1, the complete variable domain is GAGVSQSPSNKVTEKGKDVELRCDPISGHTALYWYRQSLGQGLEFLIYFQGNSAPDKSGLPSDRFSAERTGGSVSTLTIQRTQQEDSAVYLCASSSKGQGIEAFFGQGTRLTVV.

This chain joins TRBV5-6 and TRBJ2-7; D call uncertain. Trimming removed 1 base from V and 6 bases from J, with 8 bases in between. The CDR3 consists of 12 residues. The germline V gene has CDR1 SGHDT and CDR2 YYEEEE. The chain's CDR3 is CASSLYFSEQYF. For the CDR3, the DNA is TGTGCCAGCAGCTTGTACTTTTCCGAGCAGTACTTC.

The rearrangement joins TRBV20-1 to TRBJ2-2; 13 bases agree with TRBD2. CDR1 is DFQATT and CDR2 is SNEGSKA in the germline V gene (reference sequence). The CDR3 is 16 residues long. The trim removed 3 bases at V and 2 bases at J, leaving 3 bases unmatched. The CDR3 spells CSASTSGRANTGELFF. In nucleotides, the CDR3 is TGCAGTGCTAGTACTAGCGGGAGGGCCAACACCGGGGAGCTGTTTTTT.

This clone was seen just once. V is TRBV6-5 and J is TRBJ2-7, with D possibly TRBD1 on 7 matching bases. Trimming shortened V by 3 bases and J by 7 bases, and 16 bases separated the two germline ends. Germline-derived CDR1 and CDR2 are MNHEY and SVGAGI. The CDR3 has 14 residues. CDR3 sequence reads: CASSYDRDLGEQYF. The CDR3 region has the DNA TGTGCCAGCAGTTATGACAGGGACTTAGGGGAGCAGTACTTC.

This clone was counted a single time. This chain joins TRBV11-2 and TRBJ2-2; TRBD1 might be the D (5 bases). Trimming shortened V by 3 bases and J by 1 base, and 9 bases separated the two germline ends. CDR1 and CDR2 from the germline V gene are SGHAT and FQNNGV. This CDR3 spans 15 amino acids. The DNA for the CDR3 is TGTGCCAGCAGCTTGACAGTCCTGAACACCGGGGAGCTGTTTTTT. Protein product: CASSLTVLNTGELFF.

The V call is TRBV7-6, the J call TRBJ2-7; D is unresolved. CDR1 and CDR2 from the germline V gene are SGHVS and FNYEAQ. The CDR3 is 11 amino acids. V was shortened by 5 bases and J by 4 bases, with 6 bases between the two germline ends. CDR3 nucleotides: TGTGCCAGCAGCCTCTCTTACGAGCAGTACTTC. Protein product: CASSLSYEQYF.

This clone was detected only a few times. V usage is TRBV9 and J usage is TRBJ2-2; TRBD2 aligns across 9 bases. There are 16 residues in the CDR3. In germline, CDR1 is SGDLS, CDR2 YYNGEE. J lost 3 bases, V lost 0 bases, and 3 bases had no gene match. This CDR3 reads CASSVDSGRYTGELFF. The CDR3 DNA reads TGTGCCAGCAGCGTAGATAGCGGGAGATACACCGGGGAGCTGTTTTTT.